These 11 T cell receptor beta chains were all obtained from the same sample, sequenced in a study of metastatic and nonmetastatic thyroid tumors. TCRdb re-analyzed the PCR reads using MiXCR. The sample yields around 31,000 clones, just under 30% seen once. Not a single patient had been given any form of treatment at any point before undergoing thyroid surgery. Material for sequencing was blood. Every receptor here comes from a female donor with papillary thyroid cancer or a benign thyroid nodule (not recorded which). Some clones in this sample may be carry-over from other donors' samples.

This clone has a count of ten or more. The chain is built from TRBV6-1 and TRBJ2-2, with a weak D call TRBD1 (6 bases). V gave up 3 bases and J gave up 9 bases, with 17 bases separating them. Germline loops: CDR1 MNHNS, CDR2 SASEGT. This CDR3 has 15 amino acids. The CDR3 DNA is TGTGCCAGCAGTGAGATCACAGGGACACCGTGGGAGCTGTTTTTT. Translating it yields CASSEITGTPWELFF.

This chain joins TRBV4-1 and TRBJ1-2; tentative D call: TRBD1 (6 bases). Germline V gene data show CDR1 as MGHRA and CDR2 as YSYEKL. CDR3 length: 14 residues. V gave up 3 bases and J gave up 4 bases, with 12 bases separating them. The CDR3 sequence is CASSQTQGAYGYTF. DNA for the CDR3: TGCGCCAGCAGCCAGACACAGGGAGCCTATGGCTACACCTTC.

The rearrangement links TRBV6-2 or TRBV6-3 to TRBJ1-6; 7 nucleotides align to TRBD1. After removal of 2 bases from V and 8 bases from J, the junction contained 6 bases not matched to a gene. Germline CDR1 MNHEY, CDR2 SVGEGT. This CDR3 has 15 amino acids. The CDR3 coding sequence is TGTGCCAGCAGTTACGGAGACAGGGTATATTCACCCCTCCACTTT. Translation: CASSYGDRVYSPLHF.

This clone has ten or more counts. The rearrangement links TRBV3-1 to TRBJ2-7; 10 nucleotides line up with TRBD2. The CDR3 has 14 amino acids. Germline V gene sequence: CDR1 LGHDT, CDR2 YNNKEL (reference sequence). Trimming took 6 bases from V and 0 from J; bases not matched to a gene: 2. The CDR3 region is CASRASGSSYEQYF. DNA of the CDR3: TGTGCCAGCAGGGCTAGCGGGAGCTCCTACGAGCAGTACTTC.

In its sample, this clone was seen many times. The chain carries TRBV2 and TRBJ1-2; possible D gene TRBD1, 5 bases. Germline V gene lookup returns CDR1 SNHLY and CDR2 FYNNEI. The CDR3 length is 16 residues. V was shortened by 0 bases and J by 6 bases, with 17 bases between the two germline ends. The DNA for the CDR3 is TGTGCCAGCAGTGAAGCACAGTTTGCAGGGTCTAATGGCTACACCTTC. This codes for CASSEAQFAGSNGYTF.

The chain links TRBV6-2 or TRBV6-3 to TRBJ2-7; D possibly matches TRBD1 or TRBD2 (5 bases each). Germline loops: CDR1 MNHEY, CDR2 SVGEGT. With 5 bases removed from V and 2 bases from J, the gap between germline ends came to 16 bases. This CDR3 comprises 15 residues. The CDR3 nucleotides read TGTGCCAGCAGTACTACTCCGGGACGGACCTACGAGCAGTACTTC. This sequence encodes CASSTTPGRTYEQYF.

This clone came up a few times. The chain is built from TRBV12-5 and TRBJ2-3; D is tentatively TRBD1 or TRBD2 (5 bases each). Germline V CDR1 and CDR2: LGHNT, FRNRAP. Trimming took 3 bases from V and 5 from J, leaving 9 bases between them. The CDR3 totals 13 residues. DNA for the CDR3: TGTGCTAGTGGTTTCATTGGGGGAGATACGCAGTATTTT. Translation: CASGFIGGDTQYF. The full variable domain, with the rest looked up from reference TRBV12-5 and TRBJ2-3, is DARVTQTPRHKVTEMGQEVTMRCQPILGHNTVFWYRQTMMQGLELLAYFRNRAPLDDSGMPKDRFSAEMPDATLATLKIQPSEPRDSAVYFCASGFIGGDTQYFGPGTRLTVL.

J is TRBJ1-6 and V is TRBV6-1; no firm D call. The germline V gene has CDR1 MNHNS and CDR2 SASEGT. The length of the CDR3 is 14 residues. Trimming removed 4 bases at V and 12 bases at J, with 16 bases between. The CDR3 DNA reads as TGTGCCAGCAGTGTTGACCCGCTGGAGGGACCCCTCCACTTT. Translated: CASSVDPLEGPLHF.

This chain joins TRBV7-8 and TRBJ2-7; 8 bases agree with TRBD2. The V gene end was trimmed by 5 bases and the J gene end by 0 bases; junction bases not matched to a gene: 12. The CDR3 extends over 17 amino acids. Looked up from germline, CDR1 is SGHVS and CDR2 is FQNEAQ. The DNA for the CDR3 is TGTGCCAGCAGCCCCAGCGGGGGTTCACAGGTCTCCTACGAGCAGTACTTC. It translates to CASSPSGGSQVSYEQYF.

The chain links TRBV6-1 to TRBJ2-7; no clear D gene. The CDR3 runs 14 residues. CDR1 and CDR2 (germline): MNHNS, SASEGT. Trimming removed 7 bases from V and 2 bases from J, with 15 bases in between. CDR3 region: CASMAGTFPYEQYF. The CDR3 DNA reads TGTGCCAGCATGGCAGGCACCTTTCCCTACGAGCAGTACTTC.

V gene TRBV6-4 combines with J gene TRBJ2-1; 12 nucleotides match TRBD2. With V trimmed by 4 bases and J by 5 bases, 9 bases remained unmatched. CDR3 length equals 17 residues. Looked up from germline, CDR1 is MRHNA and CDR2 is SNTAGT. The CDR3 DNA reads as TGTGCCAGCAGTGCCCGCTTACTAGCGGGAGGAGACAATGAGCAGTTCTTC. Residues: CASSARLLAGGDNEQFF.